A single sample gave rise to the 26 T cell receptor beta chains below, sequenced in a study of T-cell reconstitution after alpha-beta-depleted transplantation in children. Unique molecular identifiers were incorporated into the prepared TCRbeta library. In TCRdb, the PCR reads were re-called with MiXCR into one record per CDR3 protein. The sample contains under 250,000 distinct CDR3 sequences, approximately 19% of which appear only once. The material sequenced was PBMCs, mostly from graft donor cells, taken 360 days after TCRalphabeta/CD19-depleted stem cell transplant. The receptor set was obtained from a male patient aged 2-10 years who had a stem cell transplant for acute lymphoblastic leukemia, so the T cells may come from the graft donor.

This clonotype was detected ten times or more. The V call is TRBV10-3, the J call TRBJ2-7; D possibly corresponds to TRBD2 (6 bases). Germline V gene sequence: CDR1 ENHRY, CDR2 SYGVKD. Trimming stripped 10 bases from V and 5 bases from J, with 18 bases between. The CDR3 extends over 13 amino acids. CDR3 region: CATLEGRADEQYF. The CDR3 bases are TGTGCCACACTGGAGGGGCGGGCGGACGAGCAGTACTTC.

Comments on this clonotype: The conserved final phenylalanine or tryptophan is absent from the CDR3, which likely points to a read error. The V call is TRBV5-1, the J call TRBJ2-5; no firm D call. The CDR3 is made up of 14 amino acids. Looked up from germline, CDR1 is SGHRS and CDR2 is YFSETQ. The V end lost 4 bases, the J end lost 2 bases, and 12 bases lay between the germline ends. CDR3 DNA: TGCGCCAGCAGCCCTCGTTCCGATCAAGAGACCCAGTACTAC. It yields the protein CASSPRSDQETQYY.

The rearrangement uses TRBV12-3 or TRBV12-4 and TRBJ2-3, with unresolved D. The CDR3 spans 15 residues. V was clipped by 2 bases and J by 3 bases, with 12 bases between them. The CDR3 DNA is TGTGCCAGCAGTTTAATAGTGGGCTCGACAGATACGCAGTATTTT. It is translated as CASSLIVGSTDTQYF.

The gene calls are TRBV28 and TRBJ2-7; 9 bases agree with TRBD1. The CDR3 loop spans 15 amino acids. Germline CDR1 is MDHEN and CDR2 is SYDVKM. V gave up 6 bases and J gave up 5 bases; unmatched junction bases: 11. CDR3 region: CASSFSRTGDHEQYF. CDR3 DNA sequence: TGTGCCAGCAGCTTCTCTCGGACAGGGGACCACGAGCAGTACTTC.

This clonotype was counted only a few times. V and J are TRBV7-9 and TRBJ2-7; maybe TRBD2 (5 bases). Germline CDR1 is SEHNR and CDR2 is FQNEAQ (reference sequence). The V gene lost 0 bases and the J gene lost 2 bases, with 11 bases spanning the gap. The CDR3 contains 15 residues. The CDR3 here is CASSLAEKTTYEQYF. The CDR3 DNA sequence: TGTGCCAGCAGCTTAGCCGAAAAGACTACCTACGAGCAGTACTTC.

The chain is built from TRBV7-9 and TRBJ1-2; D ambiguous. Germline V lookup: CDR1 SEHNR, CDR2 FQNEAQ (reference sequence). V lost 5 bases, J lost 3 bases, and 19 bases lay in between. The CDR3 has 16 amino acids. CDR3 bases: TGTGCCAGCAGCCCATTAGCGGCGGTACACTACTATGGCTACACCTTC. This codes for CASSPLAAVHYYGYTF.

The chain links TRBV27 to TRBJ1-4; D is unclear. The CDR3 totals 11 residues. The germline V gene encodes CDR1 MNHEY and CDR2 SMNVEV (reference sequence). The germline V and J ends were trimmed by 8 bases and 5 bases, with 6 bases remaining between them. The CDR3 reads CASGSNEKLFF. The CDR3 coding sequence is TGTGCCAGCGGATCAAATGAAAAACTGTTTTTT.

This clonotype showed up just a few times. This chain links TRBV7-2 with TRBJ2-3; a possible D gene is TRBD1 (6 bases). V shed 5 bases and J shed 5 bases, with 11 bases lying between them. The CDR3 length is 13 residues. The germline gives CDR1 SGHTA, CDR2 FQGNSA. DNA of the CDR3: TGTGCCAGCAGCACATACAGGGAAGATACGCAGTATTTT. Amino acid sequence: CASSTYREDTQYF.

The rearrangement links TRBV5-1 to TRBJ2-3; TRBD1 aligns across 9 bases. The ends lost 2 bases at V and 2 bases at J; junction bases unmatched: 9. Germline V gives CDR1 SGHRS, CDR2 YFSETQ. CDR3 length: 17 residues. CDR3 DNA sequence: TGCGCCAGCAGCTTTCAGCCGGGACAGGGAAACACAGATACGCAGTATTTT. Amino acids: CASSFQPGQGNTDTQYF.

V is TRBV9 and J is TRBJ2-1; 10 bases are a match to TRBD2. Looked up from germline, CDR1 is SGDLS and CDR2 is YYNGEE. With V trimmed by 4 bases and J by 4 bases, 5 bases remained unmatched. The CDR3 is made up of 15 amino acids. The CDR3 protein is CASSLGLAAYNEQFF. CDR3 DNA sequence: TGTGCCAGCAGCCTAGGACTAGCGGCGTACAATGAGCAGTTCTTC.

The CDR3 here is CASSLQGAGTDTQYF. The CDR3 DNA reads TGTGCCAGCAGTCTACAGGGGGCAGGCACAGATACGCAGTATTTT. The rearrangement links TRBV12-3 or TRBV12-4 to TRBJ2-3; 9 nucleotides agree with TRBD1. Trimming took 5 bases from V and 1 from J; bases not matched to a gene: 4. The CDR3 totals 15 residues.

V gene TRBV6-5 combines with J gene TRBJ2-7; D gene ambiguous. CDR1 is MNHEY and CDR2 is SVGAGI in the germline V gene. This CDR3 region has 16 residues. Trimming removed 8 bases at V and 0 bases at J, with 20 bases between. CDR3 nucleotide sequence: TGTGCCAGCGAGTCGTCGGCCACTTTATACTCCTACGAGCAGTACTTC. It encodes CASESSATLYSYEQYF.

This chain joins TRBV4-1 and TRBJ1-3, with D unclear. CDR3 length equals 17 residues. Trimming removed 0 bases at V and 0 bases at J, with 12 bases between. The germline V gene has CDR1 MGHRA and CDR2 YSYEKL. CDR3 in DNA: TGCGCCAGCAGCCAAGATTTGGACCGATACTCTGGAAACACCATATATTTT. The encoded protein is CASSQDLDRYSGNTIYF.

Notes on this clonotype: Since a much larger clone is just one base distant, this may be a read error. CDR3 sequence (DNA): TGTGCCAGCAGCCCCCGGACTAGCGGGGGCGAGGAGTACTTC. Its translation: CASSPRTSGGEEYF. The rearrangement joins TRBV9 to TRBJ2-7; 13 bases agree with TRBD2. Germline CDR1 reads SGDLS; CDR2 reads YYNGEE. The CDR3 sequence is 14 residues long.

The chain uses TRBV12-3 or TRBV12-4 and TRBJ2-3; either TRBD1 or TRBD2 may supply D (5 bases each). Trimming took off 6 bases at V and 4 bases at J, with 17 bases between the two ends. The CDR3 runs to 15 residues. The CDR3 nucleotides read TGTGCCAGCAGCTTCCCGGGACCACGGGCAGATACGCAGTATTTT. Translated, it gives CASSFPGPRADTQYF.

This clonotype was seen a few times. The chain recombines TRBV30 with TRBJ2-5; no firm D call. CDR3 length: 13 amino acids. V lost 4 bases to trimming and J lost 4 bases, with 13 bases between them. Germline V gene lookup returns CDR1 GTSNPN and CDR2 SVGIG (reference sequence). DNA for the CDR3: TGTGCCTGGATCCAGGATTTGGGAGAGACCCAGTACTTC. Translated: CAWIQDLGETQYF.

The V call is TRBV15, the J call TRBJ1-5, with 11 bases lining up with TRBD1. This CDR3 is 16 amino acids long. J gave up 2 bases and V 8 bases, and 8 bases lay outside the gene matches. Looked up from germline, CDR1 is LNHNV and CDR2 is YYDKDF (reference sequence). The CDR3 here is CATGTGGGLRNQPQHF. CDR3 DNA sequence: TGTGCCACCGGGACAGGGGGAGGTTTACGCAATCAGCCCCAGCATTTT.

The chain employs TRBV20-1 and TRBJ1-4; no reliable D call. The ends were cut back, 0 bases at V and 3 bases at J, with 8 bases in the middle. CDR1 is DFQATT, CDR2 SNEGSKA, per germline (reference sequence). This CDR3 spans 14 amino acids. CDR3: CSAREGIPNEKLFF. The CDR3 nucleotides read TGCAGTGCTAGAGAGGGGATCCCTAATGAAAAACTGTTTTTT.

A few counts support this clonotype. Here the CDR3 DNA reads TGTGCCAGCAGCTTCAACCCAACTAGGACCGGGGAGCTGTTTTTT. This codes for CASSFNPTRTGELFF. This chain uses TRBV7-9 with TRBJ2-2; D possibly corresponds to TRBD2 (5 bases). This CDR3 has 15 residues. CDR1 is SEHNR, CDR2 FQNEAQ, per germline (reference sequence). Trimming stripped 3 bases from V and 5 bases from J, with 13 bases between.

This clonotype was recorded many times. The V and J genes are TRBV5-6 and TRBJ1-1, with TRBD1 as a possible D gene (5 bases). The germline gives CDR1 SGHDT, CDR2 YYEEEE. Trimming pared 2 bases from V and 2 bases from J, leaving 16 bases between. The CDR3 is 16 amino acids. Here the CDR3 DNA reads TGTGCCAGCAGCTTCCTCCCGGGACGGGGAAACACTGAAGCTTTCTTT. As protein: CASSFLPGRGNTEAFF.

J is TRBJ2-3 and V is TRBV3-1; 9 bases map to TRBD1. The CDR3 totals 15 residues. The V segment lost 3 bases and the J segment 0 bases; nucleotides outside the gene matches: 1. CDR1 LGHDT and CDR2 YNNKEL come from the germline V gene (reference sequence). CDR3 sequence reads: CASSHGQGSTDTQYF. CDR3 DNA: TGTGCCAGCAGCCACGGACAGGGGAGCACAGATACGCAGTATTTT.

This clonotype was seen many times. This chain's CDR3 is CASSFVSGANVLTF. CDR3 DNA: TGTGCCAGCAGTTTTGTCTCTGGGGCCAACGTCCTGACTTTC. This chain links TRBV25-1 with TRBJ2-6; no reliable D call. This CDR3 spans 14 amino acids. CDR1 and CDR2 from the germline V gene are MGHDK and SYGVNS. The V end was cut by 5 bases, the J end by 0 bases, with 5 bases between. The whole variable domain, filled in from reference TRBV25-1 and TRBJ2-6, reads EADIYQTPRYLVIGTGKKITLECSQTMGHDKMYWYQQDPGMELHLIHYSYGVNSTEKGDLSSESTVSRIRTEHFPLTLESARPSHTSQYLCASSFVSGANVLTFGAGSRLTVL.

This clonotype was seen only a few times. The V call is TRBV12-3 or TRBV12-4, the J call TRBJ2-3, with D unresolved. The CDR3 runs 15 residues. The germline V and J ends were trimmed by 7 bases and 2 bases, with 16 bases remaining between them. The CDR3 reads CASTAGRQSTDTQYF. CDR3 sequence (DNA): TGTGCCAGCACCGCCGGCCGGCAGTCCACAGATACGCAGTATTTT.

This clonotype was seen only a few times. The chain joins TRBV4-2 to TRBJ2-7, with D unclear. CDR1 and CDR2 from the germline V gene are LGHNA and YNFKEQ. This CDR3 is built from 14 residues. The V gene lost 0 bases and the J gene lost 3 bases, with 9 bases spanning the gap. CDR3 nucleotide sequence: TGTGCCAGCAGCCAAGAACCCGCAATCTACGAGCAGTACTTC. Translating gives CASSQEPAIYEQYF.

The V gene is TRBV11-2, the J gene TRBJ2-1; 7 bases match TRBD2. With 5 bases clipped from V and 9 bases from J, the junction kept 10 bases outside the gene matches. The CDR3 is 14 amino acids. Germline assignment: CDR1 SGHAT and CDR2 FQNNGV. Here the CDR3 reads CASSPFLGRGEQFF. The CDR3 coding sequence is TGTGCCAGCAGCCCCTTCTTAGGGAGGGGTGAGCAGTTCTTC.

This clonotype was seen a handful of times. The chain carries TRBV29-1 and TRBJ2-6, with 7 bases aligning to TRBD1. The junction had 3 bases not matched to a gene; V was cut back by 4 bases and J by 0 bases. CDR1 is SQVTM and CDR2 is ANQGSEA in the germline V gene. This CDR3 spans 15 amino acids. In nucleotides, the CDR3 is TGCAGCGTTGGACAGGGTAGCTCTGGGGCCAACGTCCTGACTTTC. Its translation is CSVGQGSSGANVLTF.